These 9 T cell receptor beta chains were all obtained from the same sample, sequenced in a study of T cell responses to AZD1222 COVID-19 vaccine. This table comes from immunoSEQ multiplex PCR, and its TCRdb copy is limited to in-frame clones, with some not included. The repertoire has about 140,000 clones, 92% of them found once; the top ten carry approximately 3.7%. Sample: peripheral blood, taken 28 days after the second AZD1222 dose. These receptors were collected from an adult who received the AZD1222 COVID-19 vaccine.

The CDR3 sequence is CASSQNEPTGELFF. CDR3 DNA: TGTGCCAGCAGCCAAAACGAGCCGACCGGGGAGCTGTTTTTT. The rearrangement links TRBV4-2 to TRBJ2-2; D gene unclear. The V end lost 2 bases, the J end lost 5 bases, and 9 bases lay between the germline ends. This CDR3 region has 14 residues. The germline V gene encodes CDR1 LGHNA and CDR2 YNFKEQ.

The rearrangement links TRBV27 to TRBJ1-1; D uncertain. Trimming removed 11 bases at V and 5 bases at J, with 18 bases between. Germline CDR1 is MNHEY and CDR2 is SMNVEV (reference sequence). The CDR3 loop spans 13 amino acids. CDR3 sequence (DNA): TGTGCCGTCCGGTCGGGTTATGAGACTGAAGCTTTCTTT. It is translated as CAVRSGYETEAFF.

The chain recombines TRBV2 with TRBJ1-1; D is ambiguous. Germline-derived CDR1 and CDR2 are SNHLY and FYNNEI. The CDR3 covers 15 residues. V lost 5 bases and J 3 bases, leaving 16 bases between the germline ends. CDR3 DNA sequence: TGTGCCAGCAGTCCCTCTTATAGGGCGGACACTGAAGCTTTCTTT. Translated: CASSPSYRADTEAFF.

This chain connects TRBV3-1 (or the pseudogene TRBV3-2) to TRBJ1-6; 8 bases are shared with TRBD1. Trimming cost V 10 bases and J 7 bases; bases outside gene matches: 6. CDR1 is LGHDT, CDR2 YNNKEL, per germline (reference sequence). The CDR3 loop spans 13 amino acids. The CDR3 region is CATKDRVNSPLHF. In DNA form, the CDR3 reads TGTGCCACCAAGGACAGGGTAAATTCACCCCTCCACTTT.

The rearrangement joins TRBV28 to TRBJ2-4, with D possibly TRBD2 on 5 matching bases. V was cut by 2 bases and J by 8 bases, with 7 bases left in between. Germline V gives CDR1 MDHEN, CDR2 SYDVKM. The CDR3 has 12 residues. The CDR3 DNA sequence: TGTGCCAGCAGTTTACGAGGGTACATTCAGTACTTC. It codes for CASSLRGYIQYF.

V usage is TRBV7-2 and J usage is TRBJ2-3; TRBD1 or TRBD2 may be the D gene (5 bases each). The germline V gene has CDR1 SGHTA and CDR2 FQGNSA. Trimming took 4 bases from V and 0 from J, leaving 17 bases between them. There are 17 residues in the CDR3. The CDR3: CASSSSRSGPSTDTQYF. In nucleotides, the CDR3 is TGTGCCAGCAGCTCGTCAAGGTCGGGACCTAGCACAGATACGCAGTATTTT.

This rearrangement joins TRBV7-2 to TRBJ2-7, with TRBD1 matching over 9 bases. CDR1 is SGHTA and CDR2 is FQGNSA in the germline V gene. This CDR3 contains 14 residues. The V gene end was trimmed by 6 bases and the J gene end by 4 bases; junction bases not matched to a gene: 7. DNA of the CDR3: TGTGCCAGCAGTGCCGGGACAGGGCTATACGAGCAGTACTTC. Translation: CASSAGTGLYEQYF.

V is TRBV28 and J is TRBJ1-4; D gene unclear. Germline V lookup: CDR1 MDHEN, CDR2 SYDVKM. This CDR3 is 15 amino acids long. Trimming pared 2 bases from V and 2 bases from J, leaving 9 bases between. CDR3 region: CASSLGGRTNEKLFF. As DNA, the CDR3 is TGTGCCAGCAGTTTAGGTGGGAGGACTAATGAAAAACTGTTTTTT.

This clone was observed a few times. The chain has TRBV3-1 (or the pseudogene TRBV3-2) and TRBJ1-2; D is uncertain. Germline-derived CDR1 and CDR2 are LGHDT and YNNKEL (reference sequence). The V end lost 4 bases, the J end lost 2 bases, and 14 bases lay between the germline ends. The CDR3 extends over 15 amino acids. Here the CDR3 DNA reads TGTGCCAGCAGCCGGGCTGGGTTCCCCAACTATGGCTACACCTTC. This sequence encodes CASSRAGFPNYGYTF.